A single sample gave rise to the 28 T cell receptor beta chains below, sequenced in a study of blood T cell repertoires in COVID-19. Profiling relied on immunoSEQ multiplex PCR, and the TCRdb table lists in-frame clones only, not all of them. The sample has 100,000 to 150,000 clones, 92% seen once. The sequencing input was peripheral blood. These receptors all come from a man aged 50 to 59 with COVID-19, enrolled during active disease.

The chain couples TRBV6-5 to TRBJ1-2; 7 positions agree with TRBD1. V was clipped by 1 base and J by 10 bases; unmatched bases: 6. CDR1 and CDR2 from the germline V gene are MNHEY and SVGAGI. This CDR3 contains 13 residues. DNA of the CDR3: TGTGCCAGCAGTTACTGGACAGGTGTAGACTACACCTTC. This gives the protein CASSYWTGVDYTF.

The chain links TRBV19 to TRBJ1-2; D possibly corresponds to TRBD1 (5 bases). Germline V lookup: CDR1 LNHDA, CDR2 SQIVND (reference sequence). The CDR3 runs to 16 residues. V was pared by 1 base and J by 1 base, with 13 bases between. The CDR3 nucleotides are TGTGCCAGTAGTATAGGACGCCGGGGGAGTAACTATGGCTACACCTTC. This codes for CASSIGRRGSNYGYTF.

The V call is TRBV7-2, the J call TRBJ1-5; weak D call: TRBD1 (6 bases). Looked up from germline, CDR1 is SGHTA and CDR2 is FQGNSA. The germline V and J ends were trimmed by 1 base and 0 bases, with 10 bases remaining between them. This CDR3 spans 16 amino acids. The CDR3 sequence is CASSLVGGSSNQPQHF. CDR3 DNA sequence: TGTGCCAGCAGCTTAGTAGGGGGTAGTAGCAATCAGCCCCAGCATTTT. The full variable domain, rest sourced from reference TRBV7-2 and TRBJ1-5, is GAGVSQSPSNKVTEKGKDVELRCDPISGHTALYWYRQSLGQGLEFLIYFQGNSAPDKSGLPSDRFSAERTGGSVSTLTIQRTQQEDSAVYLCASSLVGGSSNQPQHFGDGTRLSIL.

V is TRBV10-3 and J is TRBJ2-7, with TRBD2 identical over 8 bases. There are 14 residues in the CDR3. J gave up 3 bases and V 0 bases, and 1 base lay outside the gene matches. CDR1 and CDR2 (germline): ENHRY, SYGVKD. In nucleotides, the CDR3 is TGTGCCATCAGTGAGTCAGGGACTAGCTACGAGCAGTACTTC. It is translated as CAISESGTSYEQYF.

The chain has TRBV6-1 and TRBJ2-7; 8 positions match TRBD1. Trimming cost V 1 base and J 1 base; bases outside gene matches: 0. Germline CDR1 MNHNS, CDR2 SASEGT. The CDR3 extends over 14 amino acids. In DNA form, the CDR3 reads TGTGCCAGCAGTGAAGGGACAGGGTCCTACGAGCAGTACGTC. This sequence encodes CASSEGTGSYEQYV.

The gene calls are TRBV15 and TRBJ2-3, with a weak D call TRBD1 (6 bases). CDR3 length: 15 residues. The V gene lost 5 bases and the J gene lost 0 bases, with 12 bases spanning the gap. The V gene's germline CDR1 is LNHNV and CDR2 YYDKDF (reference sequence). CDR3 protein: CATSSPGASTDTQYF. The CDR3 nucleotides read TGTGCCACCAGCTCCCCAGGGGCAAGCACAGATACGCAGTATTTT.

V usage is TRBV11-3 and J usage is TRBJ2-1; 10 bases agree with TRBD2. Trimming cost V 5 bases and J 7 bases; bases outside gene matches: 8. This CDR3 has 15 amino acids. Germline V gene data show CDR1 as SGHNT and CDR2 as YENEEA. This CDR3 is CASSRIAGGGNEQFF. The CDR3 DNA reads as TGTGCCAGCAGCCGAATAGCGGGAGGCGGAAATGAGCAGTTCTTC.

V gene TRBV15 combines with J gene TRBJ2-1; the D gene is possibly TRBD2 (5 bases). Trimming took off 7 bases at V and 0 bases at J, with 10 bases between the two ends. This CDR3 comprises 14 residues. Germline CDR1 reads LNHNV; CDR2 reads YYDKDF (reference sequence). The CDR3 DNA is TGTGCCACCACGGTGGGGAGCTCCTACAATGAGCAGTTCTTC. It encodes CATTVGSSYNEQFF.

The chain is built from TRBV6-5 and TRBJ2-2; D ambiguous. This CDR3 is 12 amino acids long. CDR1 MNHEY and CDR2 SVGAGI come from the germline V gene. The V end lost 10 bases, the J end lost 3 bases, and 9 bases lay between the germline ends. The CDR3 here is CATQTDTGELFF. The CDR3, as DNA: TGTGCCACCCAAACGGACACCGGGGAGCTGTTTTTT.

The V call is TRBV28, the J call TRBJ2-5, with D possibly TRBD1 on 6 matching bases. The CDR3 length is 13 residues. V was pared by 3 bases and J by 3 bases, with 8 bases between. Germline CDR1 reads MDHEN; CDR2 reads SYDVKM. CDR3 sequence reads: CASSLRQEETQYF. In nucleotides, the CDR3 is TGTGCCAGCAGTTTGCGACAGGAAGAGACCCAGTACTTC. Full variable domain (missing parts from reference TRBV28 and TRBJ2-5): DVKVTQSSRYLVKRTGEKVFLECVQDMDHENMFWYRQDPGLGLRLIYFSYDVKMKEKGDIPEGYSVSREKKERFSLILESASTNQTSMYLCASSLRQEETQYFGPGTRLLVL.

V gene TRBV11-2 combines with J gene TRBJ1-1, with 7 bases aligning to TRBD1. The germline V gene encodes CDR1 SGHAT and CDR2 FQNNGV. V shed 5 bases and J 1 base; nucleotides not matched to a gene: 1. The CDR3 runs to 13 residues. For the CDR3, the DNA is TGTGCCAGCAGCAGGGACAGGAACACTGAAGCTTTCTTT. It specifies CASSRDRNTEAFF.

The V and J genes are TRBV29-1 and TRBJ2-1; 9 bases agree with TRBD2. The CDR3 is 13 residues long. J was trimmed by 9 bases and V by 5 bases; bases with no gene match: 8. Germline V lookup: CDR1 SQVTM, CDR2 ANQGSEA. The CDR3 region is CSVKAGGRGEQFF. The CDR3 nucleotides read TGCAGCGTTAAAGCGGGAGGCCGGGGTGAGCAGTTCTTC.

The chain employs TRBV21-1 and TRBJ2-3; the D call of TRBD1 is as the table states it, not checked on the DNA. TRBV21-1 is described as a pseudogene. The CDR3 has 15 residues. CDR3 sequence: CASSPPNGGADTQYF. The CDR3 bases are TGTGCCAGCAGCCCCCCCAATGGGGGCGCGGATACGCAGTATTTT.

As for this clone: This CDR3 is also generated by other DNA sequences in the sample. The gene calls are TRBV5-1 and TRBJ1-6; TRBD1 agrees at 8 bases. Germline V CDR1 and CDR2: SGHRS, YFSETQ. The CDR3 runs to 14 residues. With 0 bases clipped from V and 9 bases from J, the junction kept 2 bases outside the gene matches. The CDR3 bases are TGCGCCAGCAGCTTGGGACAGGGGTTTTCACCCCTCCACTTT. Translated: CASSLGQGFSPLHF. Filled out from reference TRBV5-1 and TRBJ1-6, the complete variable domain reads KAGVTQTPRYLIKTRGQQVTLSCSPISGHRSVSWYQQTPGQGLQFLFEYFSETQRNKGNFPGRFSGRQFSNSRSEMNVSTLELGDSALYLCASSLGQGFSPLHFGNGTRLTVT.

This chain uses TRBV6-5 with TRBJ1-1; D not certain. This CDR3 has 13 amino acids. The germline gives CDR1 MNHEY, CDR2 SVGAGI. Trimming took off 7 bases at V and 1 base at J, with 10 bases between the two ends. The CDR3 sequence is CASNGAGNTEAFF. The CDR3 region has the DNA TGTGCCAGCAATGGCGCAGGGAACACTGAAGCTTTCTTT.

The chain employs TRBV9 and TRBJ2-2; the D gene is possibly TRBD1 (6 bases). The CDR3 runs to 16 residues. Trimming took off 0 bases at V and 3 bases at J, with 12 bases between the two ends. The V gene's germline CDR1 is SGDLS and CDR2 YYNGEE. CDR3 residues: CASSVEGGRYTGELFF. Here the CDR3 DNA reads TGTGCCAGCAGCGTAGAAGGGGGAAGGTACACCGGGGAGCTGTTTTTT.

V usage is TRBV7-7 and J usage is TRBJ2-3; 10 bases align to TRBD2. The CDR3 is 15 amino acids. V dropped 5 bases and J dropped 6; count of bases not matched to a gene: 8. Germline lookup yields CDR1 SSHAT and CDR2 FNYEAQ (reference sequence). Here the CDR3 reads CASSPTSGEGDTQYF. DNA for the CDR3: TGTGCCAGCAGCCCTACTAGCGGGGAAGGGGATACGCAGTATTTT. Filled out from reference TRBV7-7 and TRBJ2-3, the complete variable domain reads GAGVSQSPRYKVTKRGQDVTLRCDPISSHATLYWYQQALGQGPEFLTYFNYEAQPDKSGLPSDRFSAERPEGSISTLTIQRTEQRDSAMYRCASSPTSGEGDTQYFGPGTRLTVL.

The rearrangement uses TRBV9 and TRBJ2-2, with unresolved D. Trimming left V 3 bases short and J 5 bases short, with 8 bases between. The germline gives CDR1 SGDLS, CDR2 YYNGEE. The length of the CDR3 is 13 residues. The CDR3 coding sequence is TGTGCCAGCAGCGGCACTCGGACCGGGGAGCTGTTTTTT. Encoded protein: CASSGTRTGELFF.

CDR3 sequence reads: CASSLGQSLRYNSPLHF. Written as DNA, the CDR3 is TGTGCCAGCAGCCTAGGACAGTCCCTTCGTTATAATTCACCCCTCCACTTT. The V gene is TRBV5-6, the J gene TRBJ1-6; a weak D match, TRBD1 (6 bases). Trimming cost V 4 bases and J 4 bases, with 18 bases left between them. CDR1 and CDR2 from the germline V gene are SGHDT and YYEEEE. The CDR3 is 17 residues long.

The V gene is TRBV29-1, the J gene TRBJ2-5, with D possibly matching TRBD2 (6 bases). Trimming cost V 6 bases and J 5 bases, with 22 bases left between them. Germline V gives CDR1 SQVTM, CDR2 ANQGSEA. This CDR3 region has 15 residues. DNA for the CDR3: TGCAGCGTCCGAGTCGCCAGGGCAGGAGGGGAGACCCAGTACTTC. Amino acid sequence: CSVRVARAGGETQYF.

This clone was detected a few times. The chain has TRBV21-1 and TRBJ1-2. TRBV21-1 is annotated as a pseudogene. The CDR3 consists of 16 residues. The chain's CDR3 is CASTKGREGRPDGYTF. The DNA for the CDR3 is TGTGCCAGCACCAAGGGACGGGAGGGGCGCCCCGATGGCTACACCTTC.

J is TRBJ2-5 and V is TRBV4-1; 10 positions match TRBD2. The CDR3 spans 19 residues. Trimming cost V 0 bases and J 4 bases; bases outside gene matches: 14. CDR1 and CDR2 from the germline V gene are MGHRA and YSYEKL. The CDR3, as DNA: TGCGCCAGCAGCCAAGATCAGCTTAAGGGGGCTAGCGGGAGAGAGACCCAGTACTTC. It encodes CASSQDQLKGASGRETQYF.

This clone appeared a single time. The gene calls are TRBV5-6 and TRBJ1-5; the D is unclear. From germline, CDR1 is SGHDT and CDR2 YYEEEE. The CDR3 contains 14 residues. Trimming took off 1 base at V and 2 bases at J, with 7 bases between the two ends. The CDR3 sequence: CASSLRQGNQPQHF. The CDR3 bases are TGTGCCAGCAGCTTGCGGCAGGGCAATCAGCCCCAGCATTTT.

The J gene is TRBJ2-2, the V gene TRBV4-1; D uncertain. Germline V CDR1 and CDR2: MGHRA, YSYEKL. CDR3 length: 14 residues. Trimming cost V 2 bases and J 2 bases, with 6 bases left between them. The CDR3 sequence: CASSQPLNTGELFF. For the CDR3, the DNA is TGCGCCAGCAGCCAACCTCTTAACACCGGGGAGCTGTTTTTT.

CDR3 sequence reads: CASSFIGGDYTGELFF. Here the CDR3 DNA reads TGCGCCAGCAGCTTTATTGGGGGCGATTACACCGGGGAGCTGTTTTTT. This chain uses TRBV5-1 with TRBJ2-2; a weak D match, TRBD1 (6 bases). The germline CDR1 and CDR2 sequences are SGHRS and YFSETQ. The CDR3 has 16 amino acids. The V gene lost 2 bases and the J gene lost 3 bases, with 14 bases spanning the gap.

This chain connects TRBV18 to TRBJ2-7, with 7 bases fitting TRBD2. Germline V gene lookup returns CDR1 KGHSH and CDR2 LQKENI. There are 16 residues in the CDR3. Trimming at V came to 2 bases and at J to 0 bases, leaving 7 bases not matched to a gene. CDR3 loop: CASSPKAGYSSYEQYF. CDR3 DNA: TGTGCCAGCTCACCAAAAGCGGGGTACAGCTCCTACGAGCAGTACTTC.

The CDR3 DNA reads as TGTGCCACCAGCAGATCGCGGGGCGTTAGCTCCTACAATGAGCAGTTCTTC. It encodes CATSRSRGVSSYNEQFF. The gene calls are TRBV15 and TRBJ2-1; D may be TRBD2 (6 bases). The CDR3 contains 17 residues. V lost 2 bases to trimming and J lost 0 bases, with 14 bases between them. The germline V gene has CDR1 LNHNV and CDR2 YYDKDF (reference sequence).

The chain uses TRBV7-9 and TRBJ2-7, with unresolved D. The CDR3 loop spans 13 amino acids. Between the trimmed V and J ends, which lost 1 base and 4 bases, there was a span of 8 bases. Germline values: CDR1 SEHNR, CDR2 FQNEAQ (reference sequence). CDR3: CASSLGESYEQYV. DNA for the CDR3: TGTGCCAGCAGCTTAGGAGAGAGTTACGAGCAGTACGTC.